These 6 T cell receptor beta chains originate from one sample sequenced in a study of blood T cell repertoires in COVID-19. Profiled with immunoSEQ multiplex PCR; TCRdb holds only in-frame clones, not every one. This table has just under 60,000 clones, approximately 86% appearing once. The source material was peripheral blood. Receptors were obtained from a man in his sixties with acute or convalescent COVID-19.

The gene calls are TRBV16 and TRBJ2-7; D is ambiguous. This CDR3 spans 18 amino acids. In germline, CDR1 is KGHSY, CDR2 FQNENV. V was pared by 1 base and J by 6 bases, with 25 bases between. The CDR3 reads CASSQFIVRWQDGFEQYF. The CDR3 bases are TGTGCCAGCAGCCAATTTATAGTTAGGTGGCAGGATGGGTTCGAGCAGTACTTC. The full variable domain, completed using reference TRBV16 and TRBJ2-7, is GEEVAQTPKHLVRGEGQKAKLYCAPIKGHSYVFWYQQVLKNEFKFLISFQNENVFDETGMPKERFSAKCLPNSPCSLEIQATKLEDSAVYFCASSQFIVRWQDGFEQYFGPGTRLTVT.

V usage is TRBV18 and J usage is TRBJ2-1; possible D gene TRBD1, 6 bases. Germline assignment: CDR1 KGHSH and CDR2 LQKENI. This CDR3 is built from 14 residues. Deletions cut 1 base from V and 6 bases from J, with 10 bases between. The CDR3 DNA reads TGTGCCAGCTCACCACGTCAGGGGTTCAATGAGCAGTTCTTC. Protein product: CASSPRQGFNEQFF.

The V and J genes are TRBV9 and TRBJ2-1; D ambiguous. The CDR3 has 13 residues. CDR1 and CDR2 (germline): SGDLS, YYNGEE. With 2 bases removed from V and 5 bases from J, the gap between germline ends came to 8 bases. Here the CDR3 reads CASSVQVNNEQFF. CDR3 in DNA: TGTGCCAGCAGCGTGCAGGTAAACAATGAGCAGTTCTTC.

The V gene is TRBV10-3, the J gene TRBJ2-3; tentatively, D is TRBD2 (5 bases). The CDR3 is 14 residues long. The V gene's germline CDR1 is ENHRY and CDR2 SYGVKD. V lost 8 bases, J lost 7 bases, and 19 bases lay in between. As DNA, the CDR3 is TGTGCCATCGGGCGGAGCGGTGGGGAAAATACGCAGTATTTT. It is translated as CAIGRSGGENTQYF.

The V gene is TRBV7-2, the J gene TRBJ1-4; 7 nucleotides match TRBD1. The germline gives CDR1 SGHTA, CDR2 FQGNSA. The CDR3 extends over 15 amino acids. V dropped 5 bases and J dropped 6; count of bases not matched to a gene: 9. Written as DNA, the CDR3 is TGTGCCAGCAGCCCAGGGGGTCCCCGCGATGAAAAACTGTTTTTT. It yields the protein CASSPGGPRDEKLFF.

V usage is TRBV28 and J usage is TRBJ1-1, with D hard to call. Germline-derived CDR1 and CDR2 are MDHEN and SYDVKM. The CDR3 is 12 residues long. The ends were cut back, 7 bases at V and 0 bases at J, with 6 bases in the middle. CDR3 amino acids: CASTQVNTEAFF. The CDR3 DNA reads TGTGCCAGCACCCAGGTGAACACTGAAGCTTTCTTT.